Listed below are T cell receptor beta chains from one sample, sequenced in a study of blood T cells in healthy people across ages. One entry per CDR3 protein, called by TCRdb with MiXCR from the 5' RACE reads. The sample records about 780,000 distinct CDR3 sequences, approximately 24% being singletons. These same records also appear under a second study, on T cells of mothers and their children.

The sample consisted of blood. These receptors were obtained from a boy aged 5-17 years in good health. The CDR3 runs from the conserved cysteine through the conserved F or W. Fields, in order: V gene, J gene, D gene, clone size, CDR3 DNA, CDR3 protein. A D gene is named only where the DNA matches it firmly. A row's size may be missing; if present it is once, few, many or a size class.

v_call: TRBV6-1
j_call: TRBJ2-2
d_call: .
clone_size: .
cdr3_nt: TGTGCCAGCAGATCGGGGCGGCAGGGAGGCACCGGGGAGCTGTTTTTT
cdr3_aa: CASRSGRQGGTGELFF

v_call: TRBV12-3/TRBV12-4
j_call: TRBJ2-5
d_call: .
clone_size: few
cdr3_nt: TGTGCCAGCAGTTTTTCGGCCGCCGAGACCCAGTACTTC
cdr3_aa: CASSFSAAETQYF

v_call: TRBV6-1
j_call: TRBJ2-2
d_call: .
clone_size: .
cdr3_nt: TGTGCCAGCAGTGAACCCTCCGGGACGAACACCGGGGAGCTGTTTTTT
cdr3_aa: CASSEPSGTNTGELFF

v_call: TRBV11-2
j_call: TRBJ2-3
d_call: .
clone_size: few
cdr3_nt: TGTGCCAGCAGTCTAGACCACTTCGATACGCAGTATTTT
cdr3_aa: CASSLDHFDTQYF

v_call: TRBV5-1
j_call: TRBJ2-1
d_call: TRBD2
clone_size: .
cdr3_nt: TGCGCCAGCAGCCCCGGGGGGGGTAACAATGAGCAGTTCTTC
cdr3_aa: CASSPGGGNNEQFF

v_call: TRBV7-8
j_call: TRBJ2-4
d_call: TRBD2
clone_size: .
cdr3_nt: TGTGCCAGCAGCTTAGTTCTAGCGGGAGGACCAAACATTCAGTACTTC
cdr3_aa: CASSLVLAGGPNIQYF

v_call: TRBV5-1
j_call: TRBJ2-6
d_call: TRBD1
clone_size: .
cdr3_nt: TGCGCCAGCAACATGAGGGGACAGGGGGCTTCTGGGGCCAACGTCCTGACTTTC
cdr3_aa: CASNMRGQGASGANVLTF

v_call: TRBV27
j_call: TRBJ2-5
d_call: .
clone_size: few
cdr3_nt: TGTGCCGGGCGCGGGACAGCTCCACAAGAGACCCAGTACTTC
cdr3_aa: CAGRGTAPQETQYF

v_call: TRBV27
j_call: TRBJ2-7
d_call: TRBD1
clone_size: .
cdr3_nt: TGTGCCAGCAGTCTACAGGGGAGCCCCTACGAGCAGTACTTC
cdr3_aa: CASSLQGSPYEQYF

v_call: TRBV6-5
j_call: TRBJ2-5
d_call: TRBD2
clone_size: many
cdr3_nt: TGTGCCAGCCGTGGCGGGGGTCACCTCCAGTACTTC
cdr3_aa: CASRGGGHLQYF

v_call: TRBV20-1
j_call: TRBJ1-1
d_call: TRBD1
clone_size: .
cdr3_nt: TGCAGTGCTAGCGCCGACAGGGGGGGCACTGAAGCTTTCTTT
cdr3_aa: CSASADRGGTEAFF

v_call: TRBV5-1
j_call: TRBJ2-1
d_call: TRBD1
clone_size: .
cdr3_nt: TGCGCCAGCAGCTTGGCCGGACAGGATGGTGGCAATGAGCAGTTCTTC
cdr3_aa: CASSLAGQDGGNEQFF

v_call: TRBV4-2
j_call: TRBJ2-7
d_call: .
clone_size: few
cdr3_nt: TGTGCCAGCAGCCCACGCCTCCCCCCGAGTCCCTACGAGCAGTACTTC
cdr3_aa: CASSPRLPPSPYEQYF

v_call: TRBV6-5
j_call: TRBJ2-1
d_call: .
clone_size: .
cdr3_nt: TGTGCCAGCAGTTACTCGAATGGGAATGAGCAGTTCTTC
cdr3_aa: CASSYSNGNEQFF

v_call: TRBV7-2
j_call: TRBJ2-2
d_call: .
clone_size: .
cdr3_nt: TGTGCCAGCAGCCCCGATCCGCCGGTCACCGGGGAGCTGTTTTTT
cdr3_aa: CASSPDPPVTGELFF

v_call: TRBV5-1
j_call: TRBJ2-3
d_call: TRBD1
clone_size: .
cdr3_nt: TGCGCCAGCAGCTGGACGACAGGGACGAGCACAGATACGCAGTATTTT
cdr3_aa: CASSWTTGTSTDTQYF

v_call: TRBV11-2
j_call: TRBJ2-7
d_call: .
clone_size: .
cdr3_nt: TGTGCCAGCAGCCCCAGGACTGGTCCACACGAGCAGTACTTC
cdr3_aa: CASSPRTGPHEQYF

v_call: TRBV10-3
j_call: TRBJ1-6
d_call: .
clone_size: few
cdr3_nt: TGTGCCTCCCAACCGGGGCTTCTAACCGTTTCAAGGCTCCACTTT
cdr3_aa: CASQPGLLTVSRLHF

v_call: TRBV4-2
j_call: TRBJ2-7
d_call: TRBD2
clone_size: .
cdr3_nt: TGTGCCAGCAGCCACCCTAGCGGGGGGTTAATCTACGAGCAGTACTTC
cdr3_aa: CASSHPSGGLIYEQYF

v_call: TRBV15
j_call: TRBJ1-6
d_call: .
clone_size: once
cdr3_nt: TGTGCCACCAGCAGAGACAGGGATAATTCACCCCTCCACTTT
cdr3_aa: CATSRDRDNSPLHF

v_call: TRBV2
j_call: TRBJ1-2
d_call: TRBD1
clone_size: many
cdr3_nt: TGTGCCAGCAGTGCCGGGACAGGGTATGGCTACACCTTC
cdr3_aa: CASSAGTGYGYTF

v_call: TRBV12-3/TRBV12-4
j_call: TRBJ1-1
d_call: .
clone_size: few
cdr3_nt: TGTGCCAGCAGTAGGGCGGGGGCTCGGAGCACTGAAGCTTTCTTT
cdr3_aa: CASSRAGARSTEAFF

v_call: TRBV20-1
j_call: TRBJ1-2
d_call: .
clone_size: few
cdr3_nt: TGCAGTGCTAGTAAGGGGGGAGCGAACTATGGCTACACCTTC
cdr3_aa: CSASKGGANYGYTF

v_call: TRBV4-1
j_call: TRBJ1-4
d_call: .
clone_size: .
cdr3_nt: TGCGCCAGCAGCCAATTGTCTACGGATGAAAAACTGTTTTTT
cdr3_aa: CASSQLSTDEKLFF

v_call: TRBV20-1
j_call: TRBJ2-1
d_call: .
clone_size: .
cdr3_nt: TGCAGTGCGGGCGGCGGGGTCGCCTACAATGAGCAGTTCTTC
cdr3_aa: CSAGGGVAYNEQFF

v_call: TRBV25-1
j_call: TRBJ2-7
d_call: .
clone_size: .
cdr3_nt: TGTGCCAGCAGTTCGGCACCTTCTCCTCTGTACTTC
cdr3_aa: CASSSAPSPLYF

v_call: TRBV5-8
j_call: TRBJ1-2
d_call: .
clone_size: .
cdr3_nt: TGTGCCAGCAGCTTGGGTCGCTGGGTGGAAACAGCGTCCGGCTACACCTTC
cdr3_aa: CASSLGRWVETASGYTF

v_call: TRBV5-1
j_call: TRBJ1-1
d_call: TRBD1
clone_size: .
cdr3_nt: TGCGCCAGCAGCTTGTACAGGGGGAGCACTGAAGCTTTCTTT
cdr3_aa: CASSLYRGSTEAFF

v_call: TRBV29-1
j_call: TRBJ2-5
d_call: .
clone_size: many
cdr3_nt: TGCAGCGCACGGGCCAAAGAGACCCAGTACTTC
cdr3_aa: CSARAKETQYF